This note documents a single TCR beta chain sequence. Antigen: not known. This specimen comes from a study of T cell responses to AZD1222 COVID-19 vaccine. General study findings and limits: The donor group comprised mostly white British people and more females; the analysis possibly underestimated clonal diversity. Two AZD1222 doses significantly raised spike-specific TCR breadth and depth over controls.

The germline CDR1 and CDR2 sequences are ENHRY and SYGVKD. CDR3 length equals 12 residues. Trimming pared 10 bases from V and 5 bases from J, leaving 14 bases between. The assay was immunoSEQ multiplex PCR, and TCRdb's table has in-frame clones only and misses some. The sample includes over 75,000 clones, about nine tenths of them seen just once. The rearrangement links TRBV10-3 to TRBJ2-5; TRBD2 might be the D (6 bases). The specimen comprised peripheral blood, sampled on day 0 of AZD1222 vaccination. This TCR derives from an adult in good health. Here the CDR3 DNA reads TGTGCCACTGGACTAAACGAGGAGACCCAGTACTTC. Translating it yields CATGLNEETQYF.